This entry lists 2 T cell receptor beta chains sequenced from one sample in a study of blood T cell repertoires in COVID-19. Assay: immunoSEQ multiplex PCR; the TCRdb copy retains only in-frame clones and omits some. The repertoire holds about 250,000 clones, about nine tenths seen once, with under 8% in the top ten. Sequencing used peripheral blood. These receptors came from a woman aged 25 to 45 with COVID-19, enrolled during active disease.

The chain carries TRBV5-6 and TRBJ2-7; TRBD1 matches at 9 bases. Germline trimming cut 1 base from V and 5 bases from J; bases unmatched to any gene: 13. The CDR3 length is 17 residues. CDR1 is SGHDT, CDR2 YYEEEE, per germline. The CDR3 spells CASSLFPPRQGGHEQYF. DNA of the CDR3: TGTGCCAGCAGCTTGTTTCCCCCCCGACAGGGGGGCCACGAGCAGTACTTC.

This chain links TRBV7-9 with TRBJ1-2; tentatively, D is TRBD1 (5 bases). This CDR3 contains 14 residues. The V and J ends lost 5 bases and 5 bases respectively, with 15 bases between them. Germline CDR1 SEHNR, CDR2 FQNEAQ (reference sequence). The CDR3 sequence: CASSGRGNQYGYTF. In DNA form, the CDR3 reads TGTGCCAGCAGCGGTAGGGGTAACCAGTATGGCTACACCTTC.